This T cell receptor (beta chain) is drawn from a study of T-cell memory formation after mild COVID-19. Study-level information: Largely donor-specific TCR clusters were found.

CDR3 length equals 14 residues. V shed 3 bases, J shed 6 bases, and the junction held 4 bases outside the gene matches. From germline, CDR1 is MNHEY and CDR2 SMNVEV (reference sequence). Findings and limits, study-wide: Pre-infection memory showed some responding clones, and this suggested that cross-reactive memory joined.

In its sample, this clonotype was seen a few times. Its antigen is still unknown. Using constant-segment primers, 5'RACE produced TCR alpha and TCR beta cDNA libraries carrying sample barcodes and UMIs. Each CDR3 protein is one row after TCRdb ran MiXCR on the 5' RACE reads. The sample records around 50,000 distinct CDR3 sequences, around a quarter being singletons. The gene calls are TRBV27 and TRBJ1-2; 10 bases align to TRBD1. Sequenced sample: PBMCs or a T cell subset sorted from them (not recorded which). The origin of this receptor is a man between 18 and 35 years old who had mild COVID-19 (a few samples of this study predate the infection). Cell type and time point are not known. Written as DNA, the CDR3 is TGTGCCAGCAGTTTTGGGGACAGGGGACATGGCTACACCTTC. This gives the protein CASSFGDRGHGYTF.